A selection of T cell receptor beta chains follows, all from one sample in a study of blood T cell repertoires in COVID-19. Generated by immunoSEQ multiplex PCR, the TCRdb table keeps only in-frame clones and is missing some. This table has tens of thousands of clones, roughly three quarters appearing once. The specimen sequenced was peripheral blood. The receptors shown here come from a man between 65 and 85 years old with COVID-19, enrolled during active disease. Both conserved end residues are part of each CDR3. Each record gives: V gene, clone size, J gene, D gene, CDR3 DNA, CDR3 protein. D genes are given only for firm matches. The size of a clone is reported for some rows only, either as once, few or many, or as a class for expanded clones.

V: TRBV19; size: NA; J: TRBJ1-1; D: NA; DNA: TGTGCCAGTAGTATGAATCATCGGACACAAGCTTTCTTT; CDR3: CASSMNHRTQAFF
V: TRBV10-2; size: NA; J: TRBJ1-6; D: NA; DNA: TGCGCCAGCAGCTGGGACAACGGGGATTCACCCCTCCACTTT; CDR3: CASSWDNGDSPLHF
V: TRBV5-1; size: NA; J: TRBJ2-7; D: TRBD2; DNA: TGCGCCAGCAGCTCGGGGGGGACACTCTCCTACGAGCAGTACTTC; CDR3: CASSSGGTLSYEQYF
V: TRBV27; size: few; J: TRBJ1-4; D: TRBD1; DNA: TGTGCCAGCAGTACAACGTACAGGGGAACAACTAATGAAAAACTGTTTTTT; CDR3: CASSTTYRGTTNEKLFF
V: TRBV18; size: once; J: TRBJ2-7; D: TRBD1; DNA: TGTGCCAGCTCCCAGGGGACAGGGCCAACCTACGAGCAGTACTTC; CDR3: CASSQGTGPTYEQYF
V: TRBV6-6; size: NA; J: TRBJ2-1; D: TRBD1; DNA: TGTGCCAGCACGAGACAGGGGAATAATGAGCAGTTCTTC; CDR3: CASTRQGNNEQFF
V: TRBV30; size: NA; J: TRBJ1-1; D: NA; DNA: TGTGCCTGGAGTGTACTCACCGGCACTGAAGCTTTCTTT; CDR3: CAWSVLTGTEAFF
V: TRBV28; size: NA; J: TRBJ1-5; D: TRBD1; DNA: TGTGCCAGCAGTTTAGCGGACAGGGGGCAGCCCCAGCATTTT; CDR3: CASSLADRGQPQHF
V: TRBV25-1; size: NA; J: TRBJ2-2; D: NA; DNA: TGTGCCAGCAGAGGACAGAGCTACACCGGGGAGCTGTTTTTT; CDR3: CASRGQSYTGELFF
V: TRBV6-6; size: NA; J: TRBJ1-2; D: NA; DNA: TGTGCCAGCAGTGTGGACAACTTAATTGGCTACACCTTC; CDR3: CASSVDNLIGYTF